This T cell receptor (beta chain) is from a study of T cell responses to AZD1222 COVID-19 vaccine. This CDR3 comprises 16 residues. Trimming shortened V by 4 bases and J by 3 bases, and 17 bases separated the two germline ends. Germline-derived CDR1 and CDR2 are KGHDR and SFDVKD. Clones were read by immunoSEQ multiplex PCR, and TCRdb kept only the in-frame ones, dropping some. The data hold roughly 150,000 clones, with about 91% observed a single time. The origin of this receptor is an adult in good health. The chain couples TRBV24-1 to TRBJ2-5, with D possibly being TRBD2 (5 bases). Sequencing was performed on peripheral blood, taken on day 0 of MenACWY control vaccination. The CDR3 spells CATSDPRASGKETQYF. As DNA, the CDR3 is TGTGCCACCAGTGACCCCCGGGCGAGCGGAAAAGAGACCCAGTACTTC.